Listed here are 17 T cell receptor beta chains from one sample, sequenced in a study of tumor and adjacent non-tumor tissue in lung cancer. TCRbeta libraries were built with three rounds of nested PCR, modified from ARM-PCR. One entry per CDR3 protein results from TCRdb running MiXCR on the multiplex PCR reads. The sample includes 60,000 to 65,000 distinct CDR3 sequences, about 61% seen only once; the top ten take more than 30%. The template was RNA from unsorted bulk tissue. This non-tumor lung sample came from over 3 cm beyond the tumor edge. Sequences were obtained from distant non-tumor lung tissue. The receptors originated from a man between 65 and 85 years old with non-small cell lung cancer.

With respect to this clonotype: An end of the junction does not agree with germline; a read error may underlie this. The V gene is TRBV29-1, the J gene TRBJ2-3; D unclear. The CDR3 contains 14 residues. Per the germline V gene, CDR1 is SQVTM and CDR2 is ANQGSEA. CDR3 in DNA: TGCAGCGTCCCCCCAGAAGGGTTATCAGATGCGCAGTATTTT. Amino acid sequence: CSVPPEGLSDAQYF.

As concerns this clonotype: As the CDR3 is not closed by the conserved phenylalanine or tryptophan, this likely results from a read error. This sequence joins TRBV29-1 and TRBJ2-7; 12 positions agree with TRBD1. This CDR3 is 15 amino acids long. V shed 6 bases, J shed 2 bases, and the junction held 8 bases outside the gene matches. Germline V gives CDR1 SQVTM, CDR2 ANQGSEA. The CDR3 here is CSVITGTGGTYEQYP. The CDR3 coding sequence is TGCAGCGTCATAACCGGGACAGGGGGCACCTACGAGCAGTACCCC.

This clonotype was counted ten times or more. The chain joins TRBV7-8 to TRBJ1-5, with D possibly TRBD1 on 6 matching bases. This CDR3 has 15 amino acids. Germline V gene lookup returns CDR1 SGHVS and CDR2 FQNEAQ. The germline V and J ends were trimmed by 4 bases and 3 bases, with 13 bases remaining between them. In DNA, the CDR3 is TGTGCCAGCAGCTCTTGGGACACTCCCAATCAGCCCCAGCATTTT. Residues: CASSSWDTPNQPQHF.

Of note for this clonotype: This could be a read error, since a much larger clone is one nucleotide away. This sequence joins TRBV5-1 and TRBJ1-1; D is unclear. Germline V gene sequence: CDR1 SGHRS, CDR2 YFSETQ. The CDR3 sequence is 14 residues long. V was shortened by 9 bases and J by 1 base, with 16 bases between the two germline ends. The CDR3 sequence is CATQLGSPNTEAFF. In DNA form, the CDR3 reads TGCGCCACCCAGCTTGGGAGCCCGAACACTGAAGCTTTCTTT.

As to this clonotype: One end of the junction fails to match germline, which may point to a read error. The chain links TRBV11-2 to TRBJ2-2; either TRBD1 or TRBD2 may fit D (6 bases each). Germline V gene sequence: CDR1 SGHAT, CDR2 FQNNGV. This CDR3 has 17 residues. The CDR3 DNA reads as TGTGCCAGCAGCCGGAGACCGGGACAAGTCCACGCCCGGGAGCTGGTTTTT. Translating it yields CASSRRPGQVHARELVF.

Comments on this clonotype: This may be a read error: a much more frequent sequence differs by one nucleotide. The V call is TRBV5-8, the J call TRBJ1-4; D gene ambiguous. Germline CDR1 and CDR2: SGHTS and YDEGEE. The CDR3 extends over 16 amino acids. CDR3 DNA sequence: TGTGCCAGCATCTTGAAGGGAGGAGCAACTAATGAAAAACTGTTTTTT. The encoded protein is CASILKGGATNEKLFF.

Notes on this clonotype: A much larger clone differs by one base, so this may be a read error. V usage is TRBV29-1 and J usage is TRBJ1-5; a possible D gene is TRBD1 (5 bases). Per germline, CDR1 SQVTM and CDR2 ANQGSEA. There are 13 residues in the CDR3. The CDR3 DNA reads as TGCAACGTTGCGGGGGGGGGCAATCAGCCCCAGCATTTT. Protein sequence: CNVAGGGNQPQHF.

This sequence joins TRBV28 and TRBJ2-7; no reliable D call. From germline, CDR1 is MDHEN and CDR2 SYDVKM. This CDR3 comprises 12 residues. V was cut by 5 bases and J by 3 bases, with 8 bases left in between. CDR3 coding DNA: TGTGCCAGCAGTAAACAGATCTACGAGCAGTACTTC. Translation gives CASSKQIYEQYF.

This clonotype was counted at least ten times. V and J are TRBV7-8 and TRBJ1-4; no firm D call. In germline, CDR1 is SGHVS, CDR2 FQNEAQ. V gave up 3 bases and J gave up 3 bases, with 2 bases separating them. The CDR3 is 12 amino acids. CDR3 coding DNA: TGTGCCAGCAGCTTCCCTAATGAAAAACTGTTTTTT. Translation gives CASSFPNEKLFF.

As concerns this clonotype: One end of the junction does not line up with germline, which may come from a read error. The chain couples TRBV20-1 to TRBJ2-1; no reliable D call. Germline CDR1 DFQATT, CDR2 SNEGSKA (reference sequence). CDR3 length: 17 residues. The DNA for the CDR3 is TGCAGTGCTAGGGGTGGTGAGATGAATGGCTCCTACAACGAGCAGTTCTTC. Residues: CSARGGEMNGSYNEQFF.

This chain connects TRBV30 to TRBJ2-1; D ambiguous. Germline V gene lookup returns CDR1 GTSNPN and CDR2 SVGIG (reference sequence). V was clipped by 0 bases and J by 5 bases, with 11 bases between them. The CDR3 consists of 14 residues. The CDR3 region is CAWSVLIDHNEQFF. DNA of the CDR3: TGTGCCTGGAGTGTCTTGATAGACCACAATGAGCAGTTCTTC. The variable domain in full, completed from reference TRBV30 and TRBJ2-1, reads SQTIHQWPATLVQPVGSPLSLECTVEGTSNPNLYWYRQAAGRGLQLLFYSVGIGQISSEVPQNLSASRPQDRQFILSSKKLLLSDSGFYLCAWSVLIDHNEQFFGPGTRLTVL.

This clonotype has a count of ten or more. J is TRBJ1-2 and V is TRBV29-1, with 8 bases fitting TRBD1. Trimming removed 4 bases from V and 1 base from J; junction bases left unmatched: 8. Germline V CDR1 and CDR2: SQVTM, ANQGSEA. The CDR3 extends over 15 amino acids. Written as DNA, the CDR3 is TGCAGCGTTGGTGATGGACAGGGATTTAACTATGGCTACACCTTC. Its protein is CSVGDGQGFNYGYTF.

As regards this clonotype: One end of the junction is discordant with germline, which a read error may explain. This chain connects TRBV6-6 to TRBJ1-4; D gene ambiguous. Germline CDR1 reads MNHNY; CDR2 reads SVGAGI (reference sequence). The CDR3 spans 11 residues. CDR3 sequence: CASRINERLFF. The CDR3 DNA is TGTGCAAGCAGGATTAATGAAAGACTGTTTTTT.

This clonotype was counted only a few times. The V call is TRBV28, the J call TRBJ2-4; tentatively, D is TRBD1 (6 bases). The CDR3 length is 15 residues. Trimming removed 6 bases at V and 6 bases at J, with 18 bases between. Germline values: CDR1 MDHEN, CDR2 SYDVKM. The CDR3 spells CASSPLGPRGNIQYF. For the CDR3, the DNA is TGTGCCAGCAGCCCCTTGGGCCCCAGGGGAAACATTCAGTACTTC. The entire variable domain, with the rest obtained from reference TRBV28 and TRBJ2-4, is as follows: DVKVTQSSRYLVKRTGEKVFLECVQDMDHENMFWYRQDPGLGLRLIYFSYDVKMKEKGDIPEGYSVSREKKERFSLILESASTNQTSMYLCASSPLGPRGNIQYFGAGTRLSVL.

This clonotype was seen ten or more times. The V call is TRBV5-6, the J call TRBJ2-7; D assignment may be TRBD1 or TRBD2 (5 bases each). The germline CDR1 and CDR2 sequences are SGHDT and YYEEEE. The length of the CDR3 is 12 residues. Deletions cut 5 bases from V and 6 bases from J, with 12 bases between. This CDR3 is CASRFGTGEQYF. DNA for the CDR3: TGTGCCAGCAGGTTCGGGACGGGCGAGCAGTACTTC.

Comments on this clonotype: A much larger clone differs by one base, so this may be a read error. This chain links TRBV12-3 or TRBV12-4 with TRBJ1-1; D perhaps matches TRBD1 (5 bases). The CDR3 runs 12 residues. Trimming cost V 11 bases and J 8 bases, with 18 bases left between them. The CDR3 is CAGKLKGNEAFF. The CDR3 DNA is TGTGCCGGCAAGTTAAAGGGGAACGAAGCTTTCTTT.

This clonotype was picked up many times. The V gene is TRBV11-2, the J gene TRBJ2-7; 7 bases line up with TRBD2. From germline, CDR1 is SGHAT and CDR2 FQNNGV. Trimming at V came to 3 bases and at J to 2 bases, leaving 10 bases not matched to a gene. This CDR3 comprises 16 residues. CDR3 protein: CASSFARGGGTYEQYF. CDR3 DNA: TGTGCCAGCAGCTTCGCGCGGGGCGGGGGAACCTACGAGCAGTACTTC.